These 32 T cell receptor beta chains originate from one sample sequenced in a study of T cells of healthy individuals. MiXCR was run by TCRdb on the 5' RACE reads, yielding one entry per CDR3 protein. The sample yields around 53,000 distinct CDR3 sequences, around 15% seen once. The receptors originated from a human donor in good health.

This clonotype has ten or more counts. CDR3 in amino acids: CASSPRGGGGTDTQYF. The CDR3 nucleotides read TGTGCCAGCAGCCCGAGGGGCGGGGGCGGCACAGATACGCAGTATTTT. The rearrangement joins TRBV7-3 to TRBJ2-3; tentative D call: TRBD2 (7 bases). Trimming shortened V by 5 bases and J by 1 base, and 16 bases separated the two germline ends. The germline CDR1 and CDR2 sequences are SGHTA and FQGTGA. CDR3 length: 16 amino acids.

The chain uses TRBV27 and TRBJ2-2; D perhaps matches TRBD1 (6 bases). The V gene lost 7 bases and the J gene lost 0 bases, with 18 bases spanning the gap. The CDR3 sequence is 17 residues long. Germline V gives CDR1 MNHEY, CDR2 SMNVEV (reference sequence). The CDR3 spells CASTKTGITSNTGELFF. CDR3 nucleotide sequence: TGTGCCAGCACTAAAACAGGGATAACGTCGAACACCGGGGAGCTGTTTTTT.

This clonotype was seen at least ten times. The J gene is TRBJ1-1, the V gene TRBV5-1; D is perhaps TRBD1 (5 bases). Between the trimmed V and J ends, which lost 2 bases and 5 bases, there was a span of 19 bases. The germline CDR1 and CDR2 sequences are SGHRS and YFSETQ. This CDR3 is built from 16 residues. The CDR3 loop is CASSFIGGVLETEAFF. The CDR3 DNA reads as TGCGCCAGCAGCTTTATTGGGGGGGTGCTGGAAACTGAAGCTTTCTTT.

This clonotype appeared a few times. V is TRBV30 and J is TRBJ2-7, with D tentatively TRBD1 or TRBD2 (5 bases each). This CDR3 comprises 13 residues. V lost 1 base and J 7 bases, leaving 14 bases between the germline ends. The germline V gene encodes CDR1 GTSNPN and CDR2 SVGIG (reference sequence). The CDR3 DNA reads as TGTGCCTGGAGTGGGGACCTTAGTAGGGAGCAGTACTTC. Residues: CAWSGDLSREQYF.

This clonotype was recorded at least ten times. The genes are TRBV10-3 and TRBJ1-5; D is unresolved. This CDR3 is 16 amino acids long. Germline V gene lookup returns CDR1 ENHRY and CDR2 SYGVKD. Trimming took 1 base from V and 0 from J, leaving 10 bases between them. CDR3 sequence reads: CAISEYGTDSNQPQHF. The CDR3 bases are TGTGCCATCAGTGAGTATGGAACGGATAGCAATCAGCCCCAGCATTTT.

Ten or more counts support this clonotype. The V and J genes are TRBV5-1 and TRBJ1-4, with D tentatively TRBD1 (6 bases). The CDR3 extends over 15 amino acids. CDR1 and CDR2 (germline): SGHRS, YFSETQ. Trimming took 4 bases from V and 8 from J, leaving 18 bases between them. CDR3 nucleotide sequence: TGCGCCAGCAGCCCGGGGGGGGGACAAGGAGAAAAACTGTTTTTT. It specifies CASSPGGGQGEKLFF.

This clonotype was seen a handful of times. The rearrangement uses TRBV2 and TRBJ2-7; no firm D call. The length of the CDR3 is 11 residues. In germline, CDR1 is SNHLY, CDR2 FYNNEI. Deletions cut 4 bases from V and 4 bases from J, with 5 bases between. The CDR3: CASSAEYEQYF. CDR3 sequence (DNA): TGTGCCAGCAGTGCAGAATACGAGCAGTACTTC.

This clonotype was observed at least ten times. This chain's CDR3 is CASATRETGHQPQHF. The CDR3 bases are TGTGCTAGTGCCACGCGGGAGACAGGTCATCAGCCCCAGCATTTT. V gene TRBV12-5 combines with J gene TRBJ1-5; possibly TRBD1 for D (6 bases). CDR3 length: 15 amino acids. The V end was cut by 7 bases, the J end by 5 bases, with 18 bases between. The germline V gene has CDR1 LGHNT and CDR2 FRNRAP. Drawing the rest from reference TRBV12-5 and TRBJ1-5, the complete variable domain is DARVTQTPRHKVTEMGQEVTMRCQPILGHNTVFWYRQTMMQGLELLAYFRNRAPLDDSGMPKDRFSAEMPDATLATLKIQPSEPRDSAVYFCASATRETGHQPQHFGDGTRLSIL.

This sequence joins TRBV6-6 and TRBJ2-1; the match to TRBD2 covers 11 bases. This CDR3 has 15 amino acids. CDR1 MNHNY and CDR2 SVGAGI come from the germline V gene (reference sequence). Trimming at V came to 6 bases and at J to 6 bases, leaving 7 bases not matched to a gene. The CDR3: CASSPTSGVGNEQFF. CDR3 bases: TGTGCCAGCAGCCCGACTAGCGGGGTTGGCAATGAGCAGTTCTTC.

The genes are TRBV4-1 and TRBJ1-2, with D tentatively TRBD1 (5 bases). Deletions cut 2 bases from V and 3 bases from J, with 19 bases between. Looked up from germline, CDR1 is MGHRA and CDR2 is YSYEKL. This CDR3 region has 17 residues. CDR3 loop: CASSQSLYVWGDYGYTF. The CDR3 DNA follows: TGCGCCAGCAGCCAAAGTTTATATGTTTGGGGGGACTATGGCTACACCTTC.

This clonotype has only a few counts. The chain uses TRBV20-1 and TRBJ1-1, with a tentative D call TRBD1 (5 bases). From germline, CDR1 is DFQATT and CDR2 SNEGSKA (reference sequence). CDR3 size: 12 residues. V dropped 3 bases and J dropped 4 bases, with 9 bases sitting between them. The CDR3 bases are TGCAGTGCTAGTAAGAGGGGCACTGAAGCTTTCTTT. It yields the protein CSASKRGTEAFF.

The gene calls are TRBV5-1 and TRBJ2-7; TRBD1 agrees at 7 bases. V lost 4 bases to trimming and J lost 2 bases; unmatched junction nucleotides: 6. This CDR3 is built from 14 residues. Per germline, CDR1 SGHRS and CDR2 YFSETQ. Here the CDR3 reads CASSGVGTAYEQYF. The CDR3 nucleotides read TGCGCCAGCAGCGGAGTGGGGACAGCCTACGAGCAGTACTTC.

The gene calls are TRBV29-1 and TRBJ1-2; D might be TRBD1 (6 bases). V lost 6 bases to trimming and J lost 12 bases, with 20 bases between them. The CDR3 is 12 amino acids. Germline loops: CDR1 SQVTM, CDR2 ANQGSEA. CDR3 DNA: TGCAGCGTCGGCGGGGGGGGCGGAGGCCACACCTTC. This translates into CSVGGGGGGHTF.

The sample holds many counts of this clonotype. The germline gene is not matched at one end of the junction; a read error may be the cause. V and J are TRBV29-1 and TRBJ1-3; D unresolved. Germline V gene data show CDR1 as SQVTM and CDR2 as ANQGSEA. This CDR3 is 11 amino acids long. This CDR3 is CTVFSGNTIYF. The CDR3 DNA reads TGCACCGTTTTCTCTGGAAACACCATATATTTT.

This clonotype has more than one count but fewer than ten. This chain links TRBV7-7 with TRBJ2-1; 8 bases agree with TRBD1. The CDR3 is 15 residues long. J gave up 8 bases and V 5 bases, and 11 bases lay outside the gene matches. The germline V gene has CDR1 SSHAT and CDR2 FNYEAQ (reference sequence). The DNA of the CDR3 is TGTGCCAGCAGCCCGACAGGGGCAAGGGGGGATGAGCAGTTCTTC. It translates to CASSPTGARGDEQFF.

The CDR3 DNA follows: TGTGCCAGCAGAACACAGGGGGTTCAGCCCCAGCATTTT. Its translation: CASRTQGVQPQHF. V is TRBV28 and J is TRBJ1-5, with TRBD1 matching 8 bases. The CDR3 extends over 13 amino acids. Trimming took 6 bases from V and 6 from J; bases not matched to a gene: 4. Germline V lookup: CDR1 MDHEN, CDR2 SYDVKM.

This clonotype has more than one count but fewer than ten. The chain employs TRBV20-1 and TRBJ1-2; 11 nucleotides match TRBD1. Germline V gene data show CDR1 as DFQATT and CDR2 as SNEGSKA (reference sequence). This CDR3 is 14 amino acids long. The V segment lost 1 base and the J segment 8 bases; nucleotides outside the gene matches: 6. This chain's CDR3 is CSARVGQGAEGYTF. CDR3 nucleotide sequence: TGCAGTGCTAGAGTAGGACAGGGGGCAGAAGGCTACACCTTC.

The chain carries TRBV5-6 and TRBJ1-1; 9 bases match TRBD1. From germline, CDR1 is SGHDT and CDR2 YYEEEE. With 4 bases clipped from V and 4 bases from J, the junction kept 8 bases outside the gene matches. CDR3 length equals 15 residues. In DNA, the CDR3 is TGTGCCAGCAGCCATACGGGACAGGGCGGCACTGAAGCTTTCTTT. It is translated as CASSHTGQGGTEAFF.

A few counts support this clonotype. This chain connects TRBV10-3 to TRBJ2-7, with 10 positions matching TRBD1. In germline, CDR1 is ENHRY, CDR2 SYGVKD. CDR3 length: 14 amino acids. With V trimmed by 3 bases and J by 5 bases, 4 bases remained unmatched. DNA of the CDR3: TGTGCCATCAGTGAAGGGACAGGGGTCAACGAGCAGTACTTC. This sequence encodes CAISEGTGVNEQYF.

This clonotype was detected many times. The gene calls are TRBV12-3 or TRBV12-4 and TRBJ2-7; tentative D call: TRBD1 (5 bases). The CDR3 has 12 residues. The V gene lost 2 bases and the J gene lost 5 bases, with 7 bases spanning the gap. DNA of the CDR3: TGTGCCAGCAGTTTAAGGGGAAACGAGCAGTACTTC. Translated: CASSLRGNEQYF.

This clonotype was counted many times. The V call is TRBV6-5, the J call TRBJ2-3; 10 bases are a match to TRBD2. This CDR3 has 14 residues. V shed 8 bases and J 3 bases; nucleotides not matched to a gene: 5. The germline gives CDR1 MNHEY, CDR2 SVGAGI. CDR3 in amino acids: CASGLAGDTDTQYF. The CDR3 DNA is TGTGCCAGCGGGCTAGCGGGAGATACAGATACGCAGTATTTT.

This clonotype was counted a few times. The chain uses TRBV5-1 and TRBJ2-1; the match to TRBD2 covers 9 bases. The V gene's germline CDR1 is SGHRS and CDR2 YFSETQ. The CDR3 runs to 17 residues. Losses at the gene ends were 6 bases for V and 7 bases for J; bases not matched to a gene: 17. The CDR3 DNA is TGCGCCAGCAAGCCCTCTGCAATAGCGGGAGTTAAAAATGAGCAGTTCTTC. Translation: CASKPSAIAGVKNEQFF.

As to this clonotype: The junction and the germline gene differ at one end; a read error may be behind it. This sequence joins TRBV30 and TRBJ1-1; D may be TRBD1 (5 bases). Germline V gives CDR1 GTSNPN, CDR2 SVGIG (reference sequence). The CDR3 consists of 14 residues. The CDR3 sequence: CAWSFGALNTEAFF. CDR3 in DNA: TGTGCCTGGAGTTTTGGGGCCTTGAATACTGAAGCTTTCTTT.

There are a few counts of this clonotype. The chain couples TRBV6-1 to TRBJ2-5; D might be TRBD2 (6 bases). Trimming stripped 6 bases from V and 0 bases from J, with 11 bases between. The length of the CDR3 is 14 residues. The V gene's germline CDR1 is MNHNS and CDR2 SASEGT. This chain's CDR3 is CASRLALYQETQYF. CDR3 in DNA: TGTGCCAGCAGACTAGCATTGTACCAAGAGACCCAGTACTTC.

This clonotype was counted only a few times. The V and J genes are TRBV5-4 and TRBJ2-3, with D perhaps TRBD2 (5 bases). The V end lost 0 bases, the J end lost 2 bases, and 13 bases lay between the germline ends. Germline CDR1 SGHNT, CDR2 YYREEE (reference sequence). This CDR3 spans 16 amino acids. The CDR3 loop reads CASSLASGLTTDTQYF. The CDR3 bases are TGTGCCAGCAGCTTGGCGTCCGGACTCACCACAGATACGCAGTATTTT.

This sequence joins TRBV6-5 and TRBJ1-2; weak D call: TRBD1 (5 bases). Germline V gene sequence: CDR1 MNHEY, CDR2 SVGAGI. This CDR3 region has 13 residues. The V gene lost 2 bases and the J gene lost 4 bases, with 8 bases spanning the gap. CDR3 bases: TGTGCCAGCAGTTACCGACAGTCCTATGGCTACACCTTC. Residues: CASSYRQSYGYTF.

This clonotype was counted ten times or more. The chain joins TRBV4-2 to TRBJ2-5; the match to TRBD2 covers 10 bases. The germline V gene encodes CDR1 LGHNA and CDR2 YNFKEQ. V lost 0 bases to trimming and J lost 5 bases; unmatched junction nucleotides: 3. There are 15 residues in the CDR3. The CDR3 DNA follows: TGTGCCAGCAGCCAAGATACACTAGCGGGGGAGACCCAGTACTTC. Translating gives CASSQDTLAGETQYF.

V is TRBV2 and J is TRBJ1-3; D is ambiguous. This CDR3 has 14 amino acids. Trimming removed 2 bases from V and 2 bases from J, with 7 bases in between. Germline V gives CDR1 SNHLY, CDR2 FYNNEI. CDR3 amino acids: CASSENSPGNTIYF. The CDR3 region has the DNA TGTGCCAGCAGTGAAAACAGCCCTGGAAACACCATATATTTT.

This clonotype was detected ten times or more. The rearrangement uses TRBV5-1 and TRBJ2-3, with 14 bases matching TRBD2. Trimming cost V 4 bases and J 4 bases; bases outside gene matches: 5. Germline V lookup: CDR1 SGHRS, CDR2 YFSETQ. This CDR3 spans 16 amino acids. For the CDR3, the DNA is TGCGCCAGCAGCCCCCGGACTAGCGGGAGGCCAGATACGCAGTATTTT. Amino acids: CASSPRTSGRPDTQYF.

The chain couples TRBV5-1 to TRBJ2-5, with a possible D match to TRBD2 (6 bases). The CDR3 is 13 residues long. V lost 2 bases, J lost 2 bases, and 7 bases lay in between. Germline V gene lookup returns CDR1 SGHRS and CDR2 YFSETQ. The CDR3 region is CASSFGGQETQYF. Here the CDR3 DNA reads TGCGCCAGCAGCTTCGGGGGACAAGAGACCCAGTACTTC.

This clonotype was detected only a few times. For the CDR3, the DNA is TGTGCCAGCAGCTTAGAGGCCAGCGGGAGGGCCAGCAAAATCTACAATGAGCAGTTCTTC. It is translated as CASSLEASGRASKIYNEQFF. This chain uses TRBV7-2 with TRBJ2-1, with 10 bases lining up with TRBD2. The CDR3 contains 20 residues. The germline CDR1 and CDR2 sequences are SGHTA and FQGNSA. V was clipped by 1 base and J by 3 bases; unmatched bases: 15.

V and J are TRBV7-9 and TRBJ2-3, with TRBD1 identical over 7 bases. Per germline, CDR1 SEHNR and CDR2 FQNEAQ (reference sequence). After removal of 3 bases from V and 2 bases from J, the junction contained 8 bases not matched to a gene. The CDR3 length is 16 residues. The CDR3 DNA sequence: TGTGCCAGCAGCTTTGGGCCGGGACAGAACACAGATACGCAGTATTTT. Translating gives CASSFGPGQNTDTQYF. Full variable domain (remainder filled in from reference TRBV7-9 and TRBJ2-3): DTGVSQNPRHKITKRGQNVTFRCDPISEHNRLYWYRQTLGQGPEFLTYFQNEAQLEKSRLLSDRFSAERPKGSFSTLEIQRTEQGDSAMYLCASSFGPGQNTDTQYFGPGTRLTVL.